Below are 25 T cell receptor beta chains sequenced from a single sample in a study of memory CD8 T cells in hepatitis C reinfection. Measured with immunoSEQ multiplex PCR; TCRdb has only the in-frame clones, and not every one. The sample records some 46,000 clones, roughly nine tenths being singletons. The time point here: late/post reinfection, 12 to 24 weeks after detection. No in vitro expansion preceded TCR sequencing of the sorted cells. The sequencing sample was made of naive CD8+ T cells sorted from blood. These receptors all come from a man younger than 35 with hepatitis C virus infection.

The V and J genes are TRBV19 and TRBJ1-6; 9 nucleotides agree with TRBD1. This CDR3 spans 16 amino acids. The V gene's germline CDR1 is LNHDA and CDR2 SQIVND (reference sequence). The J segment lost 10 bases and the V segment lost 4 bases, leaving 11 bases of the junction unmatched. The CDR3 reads CASSTRDRVTSSPLHF. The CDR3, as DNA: TGTGCCAGTAGTACCCGGGACAGGGTAACTAGCTCACCCCTCCACTTT.

The CDR3: CASTAGAGEETQYF. The CDR3 coding sequence is TGTGCCAGCACAGCGGGGGCCGGGGAGGAGACCCAGTACTTC. J is TRBJ2-5 and V is TRBV28; 8 nucleotides line up with TRBD2. CDR1 is MDHEN, CDR2 SYDVKM, per germline. The CDR3 is 14 residues long. V dropped 7 bases and J dropped 5; count of bases not matched to a gene: 9.

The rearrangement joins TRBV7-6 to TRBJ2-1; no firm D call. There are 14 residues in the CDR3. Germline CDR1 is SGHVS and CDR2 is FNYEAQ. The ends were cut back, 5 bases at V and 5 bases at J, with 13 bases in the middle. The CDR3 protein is CASSPLGVNNEQFF. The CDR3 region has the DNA TGTGCCAGCAGCCCCCTGGGCGTCAACAATGAGCAGTTCTTC.

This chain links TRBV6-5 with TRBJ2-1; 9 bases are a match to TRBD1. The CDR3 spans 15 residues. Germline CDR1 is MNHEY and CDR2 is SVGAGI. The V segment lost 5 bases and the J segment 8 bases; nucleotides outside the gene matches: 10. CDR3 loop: CASSPGTGFIHEQFF. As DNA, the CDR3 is TGTGCCAGCAGTCCCGGGACAGGGTTTATCCATGAGCAGTTCTTC.

In DNA, the CDR3 is TGTGCCAGCTCAACACCACAGGGAAGCAATCAGCCCCAGCATTTT. This translates into CASSTPQGSNQPQHF. V usage is TRBV6-5 and J usage is TRBJ1-5; tentative D call: TRBD1 (6 bases). Germline V gives CDR1 MNHEY, CDR2 SVGAGI. Trimming left V 8 bases short and J 1 base short, with 15 bases between. The CDR3 is made up of 15 amino acids.

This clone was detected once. CDR3 amino acids: CASILTGTPTDTQYF. The DNA of the CDR3 is TGCGCCAGCATCCTGACAGGGACTCCCACAGATACGCAGTATTTT. The gene calls are TRBV5-1 and TRBJ2-3; D is possibly TRBD1 (7 bases). Germline CDR1 SGHRS, CDR2 YFSETQ. V lost 6 bases and J lost 2, with 16 bases in between. This CDR3 region has 15 residues.

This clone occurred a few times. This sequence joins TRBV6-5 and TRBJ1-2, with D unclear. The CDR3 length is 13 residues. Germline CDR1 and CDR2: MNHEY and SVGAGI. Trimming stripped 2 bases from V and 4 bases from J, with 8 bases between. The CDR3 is CASSYAASYGYTF. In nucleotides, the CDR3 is TGTGCCAGCAGTTACGCGGCAAGCTATGGCTACACCTTC.

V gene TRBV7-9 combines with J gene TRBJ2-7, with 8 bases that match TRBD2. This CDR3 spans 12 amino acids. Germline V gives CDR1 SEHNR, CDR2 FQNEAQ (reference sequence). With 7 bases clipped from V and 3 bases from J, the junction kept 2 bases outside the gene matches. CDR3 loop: CASNSGNYEQYF. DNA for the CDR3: TGTGCCAGCAATAGCGGGAACTACGAGCAGTACTTC.

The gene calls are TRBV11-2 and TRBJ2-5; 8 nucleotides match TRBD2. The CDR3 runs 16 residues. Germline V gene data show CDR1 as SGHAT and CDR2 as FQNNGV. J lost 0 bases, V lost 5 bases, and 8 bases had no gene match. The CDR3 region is CASSDFRTSHQETQYF. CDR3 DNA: TGTGCCAGCAGCGACTTCCGGACTAGCCACCAAGAGACCCAGTACTTC.

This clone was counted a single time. CDR3 sequence reads: CASSLTSGRAYEQYF. The CDR3 region has the DNA TGTGCCAGCAGTTTAACTAGCGGGAGGGCCTACGAGCAGTACTTC. V gene TRBV27 combines with J gene TRBJ2-5; TRBD2 matches at 13 bases. The J call is doubtful: the DNA matches TRBJ2-7 better. The CDR3 covers 15 residues. CDR1 is MNHEY, CDR2 SMNVEV, per germline (reference sequence).

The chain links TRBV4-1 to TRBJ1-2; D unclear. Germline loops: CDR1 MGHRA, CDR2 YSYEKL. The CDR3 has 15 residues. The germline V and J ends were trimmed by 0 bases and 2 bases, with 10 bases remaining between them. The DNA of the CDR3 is TGCGCCAGCAGCCAAGAGGAGGACGGCAACTATGGCTACACCTTC. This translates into CASSQEEDGNYGYTF.

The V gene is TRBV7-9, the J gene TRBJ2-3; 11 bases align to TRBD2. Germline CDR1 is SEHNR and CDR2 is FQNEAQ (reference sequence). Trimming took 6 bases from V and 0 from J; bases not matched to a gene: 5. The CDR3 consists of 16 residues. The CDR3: CASSWRLAGSTDTQYF. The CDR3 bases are TGTGCCAGCAGTTGGAGACTAGCGGGGAGCACAGATACGCAGTATTTT. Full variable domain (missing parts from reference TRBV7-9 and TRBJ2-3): DTGVSQNPRHKITKRGQNVTFRCDPISEHNRLYWYRQTLGQGPEFLTYFQNEAQLEKSRLLSDRFSAERPKGSFSTLEIQRTEQGDSAMYLCASSWRLAGSTDTQYFGPGTRLTVL.

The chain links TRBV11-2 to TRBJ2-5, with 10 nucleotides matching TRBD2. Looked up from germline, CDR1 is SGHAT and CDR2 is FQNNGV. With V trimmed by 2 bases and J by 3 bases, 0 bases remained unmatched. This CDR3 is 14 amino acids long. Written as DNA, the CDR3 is TGTGCCAGCAGCTTACTAGCGGGGGAAGAGACCCAGTACTTC. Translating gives CASSLLAGEETQYF.

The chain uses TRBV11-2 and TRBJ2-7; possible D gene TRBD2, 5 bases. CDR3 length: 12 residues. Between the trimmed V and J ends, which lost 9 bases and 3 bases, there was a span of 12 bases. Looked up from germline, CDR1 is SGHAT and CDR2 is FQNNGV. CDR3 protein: CASSDGIYEQYF. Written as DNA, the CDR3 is TGTGCCAGTTCGGACGGGATCTACGAGCAGTACTTC.

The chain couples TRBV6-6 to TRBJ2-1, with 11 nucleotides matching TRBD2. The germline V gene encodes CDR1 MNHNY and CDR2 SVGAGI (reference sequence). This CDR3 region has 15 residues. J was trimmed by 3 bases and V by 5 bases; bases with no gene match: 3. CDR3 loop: CASSTLAGDYNEQFF. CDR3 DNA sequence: TGTGCCAGCAGTACACTAGCGGGAGACTACAATGAGCAGTTCTTC.

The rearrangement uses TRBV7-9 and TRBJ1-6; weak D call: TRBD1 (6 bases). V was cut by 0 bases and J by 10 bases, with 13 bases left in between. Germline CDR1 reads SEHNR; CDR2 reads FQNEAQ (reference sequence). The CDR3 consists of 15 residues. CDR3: CASSLAGQGRSPLHF. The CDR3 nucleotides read TGTGCCAGCAGCTTAGCAGGGCAGGGGCGATCACCCCTCCACTTT.

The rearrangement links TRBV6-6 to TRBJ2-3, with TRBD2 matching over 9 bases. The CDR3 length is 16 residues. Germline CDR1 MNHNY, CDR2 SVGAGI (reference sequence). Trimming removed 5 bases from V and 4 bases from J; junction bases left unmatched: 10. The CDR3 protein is CASSAQRGAGADTQYF. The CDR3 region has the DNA TGTGCCAGCAGTGCTCAGCGGGGGGCCGGCGCAGATACGCAGTATTTT.

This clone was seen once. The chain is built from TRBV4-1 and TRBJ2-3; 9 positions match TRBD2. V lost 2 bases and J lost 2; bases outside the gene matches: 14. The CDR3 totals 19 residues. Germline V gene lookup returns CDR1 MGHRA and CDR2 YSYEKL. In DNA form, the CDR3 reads TGCGCCAGCAGCCAAATAACCCCTAGCGGGGAGCTCTACACAGATACGCAGTATTTT. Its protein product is CASSQITPSGELYTDTQYF.

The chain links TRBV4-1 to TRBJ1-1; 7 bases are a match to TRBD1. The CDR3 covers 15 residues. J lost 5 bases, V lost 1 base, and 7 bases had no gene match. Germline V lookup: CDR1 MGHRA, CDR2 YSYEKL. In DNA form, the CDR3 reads TGCGCCAGCAGCCAAGCCCTTTGGGGACAGACTGAAGCTTTCTTT. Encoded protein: CASSQALWGQTEAFF.

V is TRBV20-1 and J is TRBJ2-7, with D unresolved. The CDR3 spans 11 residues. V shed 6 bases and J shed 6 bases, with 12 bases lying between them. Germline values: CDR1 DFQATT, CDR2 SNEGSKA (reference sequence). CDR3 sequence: CSAPERGEQYF. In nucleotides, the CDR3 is TGCAGTGCGCCCGAGAGAGGCGAGCAGTACTTC.

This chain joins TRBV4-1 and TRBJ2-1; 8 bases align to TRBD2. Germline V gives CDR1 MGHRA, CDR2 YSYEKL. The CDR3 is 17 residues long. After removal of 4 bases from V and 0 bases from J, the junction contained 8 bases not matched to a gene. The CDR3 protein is CASSRTPGTSSYNEQFF. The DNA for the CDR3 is TGCGCCAGCAGCCGGACTCCCGGGACTAGCTCCTACAATGAGCAGTTCTTC.

The chain's CDR3 is CASSPGPPDRDYNEQFF. In DNA form, the CDR3 reads TGTGCCAGCAGCCCCGGACCCCCCGACAGAGACTACAATGAGCAGTTCTTC. This chain connects TRBV5-8 to TRBJ2-1; a weak D match, TRBD1 (5 bases). CDR1 is SGHTS, CDR2 YDEGEE, per germline. The CDR3 extends over 17 amino acids. V dropped 4 bases and J dropped 3 bases, with 20 bases sitting between them.

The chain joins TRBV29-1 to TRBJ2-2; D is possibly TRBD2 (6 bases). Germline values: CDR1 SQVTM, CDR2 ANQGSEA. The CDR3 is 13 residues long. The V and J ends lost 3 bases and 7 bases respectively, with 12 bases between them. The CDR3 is CSVEEGRHGELFF. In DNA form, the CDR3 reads TGCAGCGTTGAGGAGGGAAGGCACGGGGAGCTGTTTTTT.

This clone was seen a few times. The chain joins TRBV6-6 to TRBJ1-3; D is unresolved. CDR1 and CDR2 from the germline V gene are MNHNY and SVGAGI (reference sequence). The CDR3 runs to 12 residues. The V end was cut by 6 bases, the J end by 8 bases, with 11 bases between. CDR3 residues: CASSLLEDTIYF. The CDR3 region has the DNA TGTGCCAGCAGCCTACTGGAGGACACCATATATTTT.

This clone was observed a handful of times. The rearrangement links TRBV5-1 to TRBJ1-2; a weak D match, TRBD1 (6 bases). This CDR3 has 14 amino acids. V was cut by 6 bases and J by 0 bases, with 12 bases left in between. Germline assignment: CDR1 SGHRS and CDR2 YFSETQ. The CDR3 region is CASTGTGTNYGYTF. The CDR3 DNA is TGCGCCAGCACCGGTACAGGGACTAACTATGGCTACACCTTC.